Detailed here is one T cell receptor (beta chain). TRAV- and TRBV-specific primers were used for first-strand cDNA, which covered alpha and beta chains. With a V-primer adapter and a constant-region primer, TCRs were amplified for 20 PCR cycles. MiXCR, run by TCRdb on the reads, gives a single entry per CDR3 protein. The sample includes 31,000 or so distinct CDR3 sequences, less than 65% of them seen just once. Described time point: after trial treatment. The treatment is: LDRT plus nivolumab, ipilimumab, low-dose cyclophosphamide and aspirin (RACIN trial). As their treatment, donors received nivolumab, ipilimumab, aspirin, low-dose cyclophosphamide and low-dose radiotherapy. The data stem from a study of low-dose radiotherapy and immunotherapy resistance in tumors. In the study overall: Each patient was administered nivolumab intravenously at 240 mg, which was a flat dose, every two weeks, along with intravenous ipilimumab at 1 mg/kg every six weeks.

The receptor's source is a male donor with gallbladder cancer. The sample here was PBMCs, taken after low-dose radiotherapy plus immunotherapy.

This CDR3 is CASSPRGLAGADTQYF. The CDR3, as DNA: TGTGCCAGCAGCCCCAGGGGACTAGCGGGGGCAGATACGCAGTATTTT. The V and J genes are TRBV7-9 and TRBJ2-3; 14 bases map to TRBD2. V was pared by 5 bases and J by 4 bases, with 5 bases of the junction left unmatched. Germline V CDR1 and CDR2: SEHNR, FQNEAQ (reference sequence). CDR3 length: 16 amino acids.